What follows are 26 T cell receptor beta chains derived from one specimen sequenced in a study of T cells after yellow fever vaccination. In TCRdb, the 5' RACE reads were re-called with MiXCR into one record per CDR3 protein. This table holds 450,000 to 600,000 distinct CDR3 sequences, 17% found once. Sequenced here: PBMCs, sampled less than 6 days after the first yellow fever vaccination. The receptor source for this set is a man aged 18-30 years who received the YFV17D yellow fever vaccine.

The CDR3 reads CASSQAVYQVPFIIAKNIQYF. The CDR3 DNA is TGCGCCAGCAGCCAGGCCGTATATCAGGTGCCCTTTATTATAGCCAAAAACATTCAGTACTTC. V usage is TRBV4-1 and J usage is TRBJ2-4, with D unclear. The germline V gene encodes CDR1 MGHRA and CDR2 YSYEKL. This CDR3 is built from 21 residues. The ends were cut back, 3 bases at V and 0 bases at J, with 27 bases in the middle.

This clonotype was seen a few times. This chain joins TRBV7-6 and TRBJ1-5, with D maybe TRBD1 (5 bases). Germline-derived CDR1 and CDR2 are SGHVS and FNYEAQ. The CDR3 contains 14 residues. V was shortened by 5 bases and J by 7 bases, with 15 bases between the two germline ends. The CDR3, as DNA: TGTGCCAGCAGCCAAGGCAGGGAGGGACAGCCCCAGCATTTT. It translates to CASSQGREGQPQHF.

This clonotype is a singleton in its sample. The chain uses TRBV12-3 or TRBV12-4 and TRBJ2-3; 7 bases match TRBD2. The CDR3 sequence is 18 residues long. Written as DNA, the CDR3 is TGTACCTGCAGTTTCCGAGCGGGACCTCTTAGCCCCAAAGGTACGCAGTATTTT. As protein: CTCSFRAGPLSPKGTQYF.

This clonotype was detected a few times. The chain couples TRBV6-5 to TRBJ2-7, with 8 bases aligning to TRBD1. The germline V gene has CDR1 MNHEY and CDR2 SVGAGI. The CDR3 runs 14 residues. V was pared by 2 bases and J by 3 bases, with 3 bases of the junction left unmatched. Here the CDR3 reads CASSYQGQGYEQYF. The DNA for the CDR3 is TGTGCCAGCAGTTACCAAGGACAGGGCTACGAGCAGTACTTC.

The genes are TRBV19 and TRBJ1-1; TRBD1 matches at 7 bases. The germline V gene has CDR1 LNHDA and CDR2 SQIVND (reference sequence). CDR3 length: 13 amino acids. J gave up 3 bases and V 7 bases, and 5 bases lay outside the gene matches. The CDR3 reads CASTGQLYTEAFF. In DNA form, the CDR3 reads TGTGCCAGTACGGGACAGCTATACACTGAAGCTTTCTTT.

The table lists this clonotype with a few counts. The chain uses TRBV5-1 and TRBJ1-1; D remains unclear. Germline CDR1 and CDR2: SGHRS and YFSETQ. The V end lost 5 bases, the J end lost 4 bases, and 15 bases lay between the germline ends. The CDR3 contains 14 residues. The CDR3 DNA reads TGCGCCAGCAGTCCCGAAGCTACTTCCACTGAAGCTTTCTTT. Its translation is CASSPEATSTEAFF.

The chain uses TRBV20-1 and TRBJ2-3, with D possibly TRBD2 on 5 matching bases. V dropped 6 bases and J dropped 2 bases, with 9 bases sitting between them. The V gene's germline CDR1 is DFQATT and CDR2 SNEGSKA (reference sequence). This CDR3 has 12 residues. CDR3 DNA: TGCAGTGCCCTCCGGGACACAGATACGCAGTATTTT. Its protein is CSALRDTDTQYF.

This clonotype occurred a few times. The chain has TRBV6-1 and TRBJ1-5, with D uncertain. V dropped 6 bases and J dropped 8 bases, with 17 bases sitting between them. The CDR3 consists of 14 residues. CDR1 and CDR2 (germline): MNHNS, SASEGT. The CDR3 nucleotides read TGTGCCAGCAGGAGCCGAAACAGTGGTAAGCCCCAGCATTTT. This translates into CASRSRNSGKPQHF.

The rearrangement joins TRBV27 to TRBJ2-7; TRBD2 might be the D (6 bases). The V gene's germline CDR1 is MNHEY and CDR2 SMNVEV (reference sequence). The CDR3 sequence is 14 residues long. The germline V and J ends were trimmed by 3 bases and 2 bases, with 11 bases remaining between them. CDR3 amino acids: CASSFGGSPYEQYF. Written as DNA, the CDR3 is TGTGCCAGCAGTTTTGGGGGGTCCCCCTACGAGCAGTACTTC.

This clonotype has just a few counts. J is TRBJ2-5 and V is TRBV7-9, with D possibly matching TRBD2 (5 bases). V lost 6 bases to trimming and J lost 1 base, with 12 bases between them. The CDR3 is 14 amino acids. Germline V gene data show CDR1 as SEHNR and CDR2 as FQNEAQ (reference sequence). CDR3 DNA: TGTGCCAGCAGGGCCGAGGGAACCCAAGAGACCCAGTACTTC. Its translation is CASRAEGTQETQYF.

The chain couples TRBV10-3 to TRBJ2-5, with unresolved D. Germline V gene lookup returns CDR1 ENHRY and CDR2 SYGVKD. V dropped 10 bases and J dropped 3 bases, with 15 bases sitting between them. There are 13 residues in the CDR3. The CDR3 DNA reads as TGTGCCACAAAAGGGCAGGCCGAAGAGACCCAGTACTTC. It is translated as CATKGQAEETQYF.

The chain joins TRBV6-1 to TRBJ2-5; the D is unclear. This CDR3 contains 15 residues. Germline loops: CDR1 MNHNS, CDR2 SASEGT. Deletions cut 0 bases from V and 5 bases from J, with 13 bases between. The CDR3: CASSEAWASRETQYF. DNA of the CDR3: TGTGCCAGCAGTGAAGCTTGGGCGTCGCGGGAGACCCAGTACTTC.

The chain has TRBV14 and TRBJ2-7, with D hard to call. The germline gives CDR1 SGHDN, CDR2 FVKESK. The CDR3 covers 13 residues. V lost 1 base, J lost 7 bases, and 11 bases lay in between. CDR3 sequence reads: CASSQGRLGEQYF. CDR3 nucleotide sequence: TGTGCCAGCAGCCAAGGCCGTCTCGGGGAGCAGTACTTC.

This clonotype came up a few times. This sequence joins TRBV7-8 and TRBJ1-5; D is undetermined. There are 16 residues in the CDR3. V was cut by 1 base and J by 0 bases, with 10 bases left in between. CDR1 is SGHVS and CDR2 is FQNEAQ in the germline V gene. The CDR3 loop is CASSLVPAVSNQPQHF. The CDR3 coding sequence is TGTGCCAGCAGCTTAGTCCCTGCGGTTAGCAATCAGCCCCAGCATTTT.

The CDR3 DNA follows: TGTGCCAGTAGATCGCAGGTGAACACTGAAGCTTTCTTT. As protein: CASRSQVNTEAFF. The rearrangement joins TRBV19 to TRBJ1-1; no definite D call. Per germline, CDR1 LNHDA and CDR2 SQIVND (reference sequence). Trimming removed 6 bases from V and 0 bases from J, with 8 bases in between. This CDR3 comprises 13 residues.

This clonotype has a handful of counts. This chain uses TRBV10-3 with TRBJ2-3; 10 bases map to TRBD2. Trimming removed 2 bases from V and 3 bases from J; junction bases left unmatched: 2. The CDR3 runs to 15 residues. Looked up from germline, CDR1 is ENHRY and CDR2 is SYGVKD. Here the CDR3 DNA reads TGTGCCATCAGTGAGAGCGGGGGGGCGACAGATACGCAGTATTTT. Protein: CAISESGGATDTQYF.

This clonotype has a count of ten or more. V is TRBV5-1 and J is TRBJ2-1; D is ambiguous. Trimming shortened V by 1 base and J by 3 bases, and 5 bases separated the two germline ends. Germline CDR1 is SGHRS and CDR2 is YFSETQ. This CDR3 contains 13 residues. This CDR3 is CASSLRSYNEQFF. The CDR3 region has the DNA TGCGCCAGCAGCTTGCGTAGCTACAATGAGCAGTTCTTC.

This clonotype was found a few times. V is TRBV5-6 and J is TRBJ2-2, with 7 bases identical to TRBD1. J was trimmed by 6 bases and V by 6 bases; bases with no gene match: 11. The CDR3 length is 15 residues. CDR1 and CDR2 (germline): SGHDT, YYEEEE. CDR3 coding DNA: TGTGCCAGCAACAGAGACAGGGTATATGCCGGGGAGCTGTTTTTT. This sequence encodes CASNRDRVYAGELFF.

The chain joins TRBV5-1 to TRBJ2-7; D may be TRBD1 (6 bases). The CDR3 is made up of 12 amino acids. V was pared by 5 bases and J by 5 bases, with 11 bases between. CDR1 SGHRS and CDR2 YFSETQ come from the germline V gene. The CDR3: CASSWGPDEQYF. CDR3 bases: TGCGCCAGCAGTTGGGGGCCGGACGAGCAGTACTTC.

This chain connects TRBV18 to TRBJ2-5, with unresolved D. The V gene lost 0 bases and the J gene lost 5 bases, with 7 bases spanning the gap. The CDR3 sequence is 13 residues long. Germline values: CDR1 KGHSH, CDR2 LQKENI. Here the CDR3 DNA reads TGTGCCAGCTCACCACCGATTCGCGAGACCCAGTACTTC. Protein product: CASSPPIRETQYF.

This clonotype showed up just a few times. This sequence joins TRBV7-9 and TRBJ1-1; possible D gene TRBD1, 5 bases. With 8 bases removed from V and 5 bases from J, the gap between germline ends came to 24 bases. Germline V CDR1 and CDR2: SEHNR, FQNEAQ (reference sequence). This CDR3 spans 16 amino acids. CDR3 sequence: CASLGAIRADRTEAFF. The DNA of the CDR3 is TGTGCCAGCTTAGGGGCCATACGGGCCGATCGGACTGAAGCTTTCTTT.

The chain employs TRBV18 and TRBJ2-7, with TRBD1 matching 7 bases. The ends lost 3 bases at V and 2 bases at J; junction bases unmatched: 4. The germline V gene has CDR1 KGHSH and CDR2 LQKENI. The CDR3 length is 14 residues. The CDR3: CASSPGDSPYEQYF. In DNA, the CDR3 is TGTGCCAGCTCACCTGGGGACAGTCCCTACGAGCAGTACTTC. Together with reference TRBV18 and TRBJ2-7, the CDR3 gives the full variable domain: NAGVMQNPRHLVRRRGQEARLRCSPMKGHSHVYWYRQLPEEGLKFMVYLQKENIIDESGMPKERFSAEFPKEGPSILRIQQVVRGDSAAYFCASSPGDSPYEQYFGPGTRLTVT.

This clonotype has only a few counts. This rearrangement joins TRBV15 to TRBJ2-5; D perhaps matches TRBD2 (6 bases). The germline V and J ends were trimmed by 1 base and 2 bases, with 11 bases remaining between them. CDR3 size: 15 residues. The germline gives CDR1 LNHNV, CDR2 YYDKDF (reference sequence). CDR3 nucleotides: TGTGCCACCAGCAGAGTACAGGACTATCAAGAGACCCAGTACTTC. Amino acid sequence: CATSRVQDYQETQYF.

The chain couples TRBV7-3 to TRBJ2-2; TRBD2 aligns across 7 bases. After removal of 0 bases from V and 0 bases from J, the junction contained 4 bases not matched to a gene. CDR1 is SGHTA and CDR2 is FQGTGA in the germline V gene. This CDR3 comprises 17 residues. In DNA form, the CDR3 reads TGTGCCAGCAGCTTAACGGGGCTAGCGGCGAACACCGGGGAGCTGTTTTTT. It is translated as CASSLTGLAANTGELFF.

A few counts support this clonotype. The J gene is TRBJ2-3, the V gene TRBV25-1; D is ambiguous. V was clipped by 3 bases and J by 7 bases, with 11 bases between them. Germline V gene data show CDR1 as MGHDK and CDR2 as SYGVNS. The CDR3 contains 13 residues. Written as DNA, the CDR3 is TGTGCCAGCAGTGAGTTATTCCCTTATACGCAGTATTTT. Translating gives CASSELFPYTQYF.

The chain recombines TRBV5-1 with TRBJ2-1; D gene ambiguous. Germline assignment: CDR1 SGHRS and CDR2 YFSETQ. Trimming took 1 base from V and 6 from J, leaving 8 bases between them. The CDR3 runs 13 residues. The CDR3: CASSLRGPNEQFF. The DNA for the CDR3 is TGCGCCAGCAGCTTGAGAGGCCCCAATGAGCAGTTCTTC.